Each of the 17 T cell receptor beta chains below was sequenced from the same sample in a study of blood T cell repertoires in COVID-19. Profiling relied on immunoSEQ multiplex PCR, and the TCRdb table lists in-frame clones only, not all of them. The table shows about 200,000 clones, with roughly 84% occurring only once. Input material: peripheral blood. These receptors came from a human donor in a cohort sampled during active COVID-19.

The V and J genes are TRBV29-1 and TRBJ1-1, with a weak D call TRBD1 (6 bases). The V gene's germline CDR1 is SQVTM and CDR2 ANQGSEA. Between the trimmed V and J ends, which lost 7 bases and 1 base, there was a span of 22 bases. The CDR3 is 16 residues long. CDR3 region: CSALRGAGWTNTEAFF. Here the CDR3 DNA reads TGCAGCGCACTCAGGGGAGCAGGGTGGACGAACACTGAAGCTTTCTTT.

This clone was seen a handful of times. The CDR3 DNA is TGTGCCAGCGGGGGAGAACCGGGACTAGCGGAAACAGATACGCAGTATTTT. Translating it yields CASGGEPGLAETDTQYF. The chain carries TRBV2 and TRBJ2-3, with 11 bases matching TRBD2. The trim removed 8 bases at V and 3 bases at J, leaving 13 bases unmatched. Germline V lookup: CDR1 SNHLY, CDR2 FYNNEI. This CDR3 has 17 amino acids.

The rearrangement uses TRBV5-1 and TRBJ2-1; TRBD2 matches 11 bases. Trimming took 4 bases from V and 8 from J; bases not matched to a gene: 14. CDR1 is SGHRS and CDR2 is YFSETQ in the germline V gene. CDR3 size: 17 residues. The CDR3 here is CASSRTSGSRVEDEQFF. CDR3 coding DNA: TGCGCCAGCAGCCGCACTAGCGGGAGTCGCGTCGAAGATGAGCAGTTCTTC. Together with reference TRBV5-1 and TRBJ2-1, the CDR3 gives the full variable domain: KAGVTQTPRYLIKTRGQQVTLSCSPISGHRSVSWYQQTPGQGLQFLFEYFSETQRNKGNFPGRFSGRQFSNSRSEMNVSTLELGDSALYLCASSRTSGSRVEDEQFFGPGTRLTVL.

This clone was counted many times. The chain has TRBV5-1 and TRBJ2-7, with TRBD2 as a possible D gene (6 bases). The V end lost 1 base, the J end lost 3 bases, and 8 bases lay between the germline ends. CDR1 is SGHRS, CDR2 YFSETQ, per germline. The CDR3 sequence is 13 residues long. This CDR3 is CASSLRLDYEQYF. The CDR3 bases are TGCGCCAGCAGCTTGCGACTAGACTACGAGCAGTACTTC. Combining the CDR3 with reference TRBV5-1 and TRBJ2-7 gives the whole variable domain KAGVTQTPRYLIKTRGQQVTLSCSPISGHRSVSWYQQTPGQGLQFLFEYFSETQRNKGNFPGRFSGRQFSNSRSEMNVSTLELGDSALYLCASSLRLDYEQYFGPGTRLTVT.

This chain's CDR3 is CASSTRDSSYEQYF. For the CDR3, the DNA is TGTGCCAGCAGCACCCGGGACAGCTCCTACGAGCAGTACTTC. V gene TRBV3-1 (or the pseudogene TRBV3-2) combines with J gene TRBJ2-7; 7 bases line up with TRBD1. The CDR3 is 14 residues long. Trimming cost V 5 bases and J 0 bases; bases outside gene matches: 4. CDR1 is LGHDT, CDR2 YNNKEL, per germline (reference sequence).

V gene TRBV24-1 combines with J gene TRBJ2-1; 7 positions agree with TRBD2. Germline V gene data show CDR1 as KGHDR and CDR2 as SFDVKD. The CDR3 has 16 residues. The V segment lost 0 bases and the J segment 0 bases; nucleotides outside the gene matches: 1. CDR3 nucleotides: TGTGCCACCAGTGATTTGCGCGGGAGCTCCTACAATGAGCAGTTCTTC. As protein: CATSDLRGSSYNEQFF.

The chain employs TRBV6-5 and TRBJ2-7; tentative D call: TRBD1 (5 bases). The germline V and J ends were trimmed by 5 bases and 2 bases, with 16 bases remaining between them. CDR3 length: 15 amino acids. Looked up from germline, CDR1 is MNHEY and CDR2 is SVGAGI. CDR3 DNA sequence: TGTGCCAGCAGTATACAGGTTTCGGGCACCTACGAGCAGTACTTC. Translated: CASSIQVSGTYEQYF.

This sequence joins TRBV28 and TRBJ2-7; 11 bases agree with TRBD2. V gave up 5 bases and J gave up 3 bases; unmatched junction bases: 6. The CDR3 runs to 15 residues. Germline V gene data show CDR1 as MDHEN and CDR2 as SYDVKM. The CDR3 DNA sequence: TGTGCCAGCAGTCCTCAGGGACTAGCGGTCTACGAGCAGTACTTC. This encodes CASSPQGLAVYEQYF.

The chain couples TRBV24-1 to TRBJ2-7; possibly TRBD1 for D (6 bases). The germline V gene has CDR1 KGHDR and CDR2 SFDVKD. V lost 3 bases and J lost 0, with 11 bases in between. The CDR3 is 15 residues long. CDR3 sequence: CATSDPRGRSYEQYF. CDR3 in DNA: TGTGCCACCAGTGATCCCAGGGGACGCTCCTACGAGCAGTACTTC.

This chain links TRBV6-5 with TRBJ1-1; no definite D call. The CDR3 totals 13 residues. Trimming shortened V by 0 bases and J by 5 bases, and 7 bases separated the two germline ends. Germline V gene lookup returns CDR1 MNHEY and CDR2 SVGAGI. The CDR3 region has the DNA TGTGCCAGCAGTTACTCGCCGCTAACTGAAGCTTTCTTT. Amino acids: CASSYSPLTEAFF.

This clone was counted a single time. V is TRBV3-1 (or the pseudogene TRBV3-2) and J is TRBJ2-7, with 7 bases lining up with TRBD2. J was trimmed by 7 bases and V by 4 bases; bases with no gene match: 10. CDR3 length: 14 residues. The germline CDR1 and CDR2 sequences are LGHDT and YNNKEL (reference sequence). The CDR3 DNA is TGTGCCAGCAGCCGTGGGGAGGGAAACGGGGAGCAGTACTTC. Protein product: CASSRGEGNGEQYF.

The V gene is TRBV2, the J gene TRBJ2-7; D is possibly TRBD2 (5 bases). The V gene's germline CDR1 is SNHLY and CDR2 FYNNEI. Trimming pared 1 base from V and 6 bases from J, leaving 16 bases between. CDR3 length: 15 amino acids. The CDR3: CASSEGRGNRVEQYF. CDR3 coding DNA: TGTGCCAGCAGTGAAGGCCGGGGAAATAGGGTCGAGCAGTACTTC.

This sequence joins TRBV7-8 and TRBJ2-1; D unresolved. The V gene's germline CDR1 is SGHVS and CDR2 FQNEAQ. The CDR3 is 19 amino acids. V was shortened by 0 bases and J by 0 bases, with 18 bases between the two germline ends. The CDR3 is CASSLARFRGHTSYNEQFF. The CDR3 nucleotides are TGTGCCAGCAGCTTAGCGAGATTCCGCGGCCACACCTCCTACAATGAGCAGTTCTTC.

The chain is built from TRBV27 and TRBJ1-4; D not resolved. Germline V CDR1 and CDR2: MNHEY, SMNVEV (reference sequence). CDR3 size: 14 residues. V was clipped by 3 bases and J by 5 bases, with 10 bases between them. The CDR3 loop reads CASSFHGANEKLFF. The CDR3 DNA follows: TGTGCCAGCAGTTTTCACGGAGCCAATGAAAAACTGTTTTTT. Full variable domain (remainder filled in from reference TRBV27 and TRBJ1-4): EAQVTQNPRYLITVTGKKLTVTCSQNMNHEYMSWYRQDPGLGLRQIYYSMNVEVTDKGDVPEGYKVSRKEKRNFPLILESPSPNQTSLYFCASSFHGANEKLFFGSGTQLSVL.

The chain couples TRBV7-2 to TRBJ2-1; 7 bases are shared with TRBD2. The CDR3 contains 15 residues. The junction had 1 base not matched to a gene; V was cut back by 1 base and J by 1 base. CDR1 is SGHTA, CDR2 FQGNSA, per germline. CDR3 coding DNA: TGTGCCAGCAGCTTAGGTAGCGGGTCCTACAATGAGCAGTTCTTC. Translation gives CASSLGSGSYNEQFF.

CDR3 loop: CASSVGGKGARTGELFF. CDR3 coding DNA: TGTGCCAGCAGCGTAGGTGGTAAGGGGGCAAGGACCGGGGAGCTGTTTTTT. The V gene is TRBV9, the J gene TRBJ2-2; TRBD1 aligns across 7 bases. The CDR3 consists of 17 residues. In germline, CDR1 is SGDLS, CDR2 YYNGEE. V shed 0 bases, J shed 5 bases, and the junction held 10 bases outside the gene matches.

This clone has a handful of counts. The chain is built from TRBV28 and TRBJ1-4; D not certain. CDR1 and CDR2 (germline): MDHEN, SYDVKM. Trimming cost V 4 bases and J 6 bases, with 12 bases left between them. This CDR3 has 14 residues. The CDR3 region is CASSWPGPDEKLFF. In DNA form, the CDR3 reads TGTGCCAGCAGTTGGCCAGGTCCTGATGAAAAACTGTTTTTT.